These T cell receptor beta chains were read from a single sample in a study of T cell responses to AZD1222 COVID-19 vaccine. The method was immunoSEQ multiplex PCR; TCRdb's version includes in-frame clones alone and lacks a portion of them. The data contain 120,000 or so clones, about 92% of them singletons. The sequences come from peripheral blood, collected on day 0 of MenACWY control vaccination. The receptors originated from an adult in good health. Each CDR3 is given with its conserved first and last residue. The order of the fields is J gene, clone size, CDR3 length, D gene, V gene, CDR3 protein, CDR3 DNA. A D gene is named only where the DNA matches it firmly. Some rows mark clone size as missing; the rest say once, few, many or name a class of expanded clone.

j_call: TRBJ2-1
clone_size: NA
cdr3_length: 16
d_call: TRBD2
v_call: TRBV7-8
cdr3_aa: CASSLALSGGAWEQFF
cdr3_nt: TGTGCCAGCAGCTTAGCGTTAAGCGGGGGGGCCTGGGAGCAGTTCTTC

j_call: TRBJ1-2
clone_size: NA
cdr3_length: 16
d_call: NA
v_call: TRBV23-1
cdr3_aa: CASSVPLGDAVVGYTF
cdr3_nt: TGCGCCAGCAGTGTCCCTTTGGGGGACGCGGTGGTTGGCTACACCTTC

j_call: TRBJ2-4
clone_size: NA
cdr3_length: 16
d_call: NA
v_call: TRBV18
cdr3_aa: CASSPPGPRAKNIQYF
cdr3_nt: TGTGCCAGCTCACCACCCGGGCCAAGAGCCAAAAACATTCAGTACTTC

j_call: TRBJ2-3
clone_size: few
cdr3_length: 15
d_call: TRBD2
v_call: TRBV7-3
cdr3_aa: CASSISGRPTDTQYF
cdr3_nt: TGTGCCAGCAGCATTAGCGGGAGACCCACAGATACGCAGTATTTT

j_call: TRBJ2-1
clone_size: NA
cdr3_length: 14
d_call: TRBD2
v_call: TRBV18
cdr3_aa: CASSPQRGYNEQFF
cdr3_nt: TGTGCCAGCTCCCCACAGCGGGGCTACAATGAGCAGTTCTTC

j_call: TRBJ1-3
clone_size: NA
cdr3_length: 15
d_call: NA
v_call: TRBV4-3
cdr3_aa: CASSQDKGVGNTIYF
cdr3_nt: TGCGCCAGCAGCCAGGATAAGGGTGTCGGAAACACCATATATTTT

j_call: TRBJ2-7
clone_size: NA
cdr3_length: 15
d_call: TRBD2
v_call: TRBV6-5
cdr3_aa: CASSYSKRGDTEQYF
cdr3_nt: TGTGCCAGCAGTTACTCGAAGCGGGGTGATACCGAGCAGTACTTC

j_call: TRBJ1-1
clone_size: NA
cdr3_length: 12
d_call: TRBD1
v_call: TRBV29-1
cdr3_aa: CSVGGQGPKAFF
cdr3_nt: TGCAGCGTTGGAGGACAGGGCCCTAAAGCTTTCTTT

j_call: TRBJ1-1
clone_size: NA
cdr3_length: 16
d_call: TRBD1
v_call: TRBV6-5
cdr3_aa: CASSYSQGVRNTEAFF
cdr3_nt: TGTGCCAGCAGTTACTCGCAGGGGGTGAGGAACACTGAAGCTTTCTTT

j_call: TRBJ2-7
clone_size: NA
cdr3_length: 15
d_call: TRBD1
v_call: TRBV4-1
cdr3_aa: CASSQEADRAGEQYF
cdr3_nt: TGCGCCAGCAGCCAAGAGGCTGACAGGGCAGGCGAGCAGTACTTC

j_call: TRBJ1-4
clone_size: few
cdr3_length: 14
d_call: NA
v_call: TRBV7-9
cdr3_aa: CASSLVTTNEKLFF
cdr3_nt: TGTGCCAGCAGCTTAGTGACAACAAATGAAAAACTGTTTTTT

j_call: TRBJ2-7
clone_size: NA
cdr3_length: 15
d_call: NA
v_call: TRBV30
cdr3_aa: CAWSVAGGVAYEQYF
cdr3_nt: TGTGCCTGGAGTGTAGCTGGCGGGGTCGCCTACGAGCAGTACTTC

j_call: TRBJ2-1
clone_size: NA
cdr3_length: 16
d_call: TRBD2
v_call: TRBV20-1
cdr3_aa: CSASMARGGTYNEQFF
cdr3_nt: TGCAGTGCTAGTATGGCGCGGGGGGGAACCTACAATGAGCAGTTCTTC

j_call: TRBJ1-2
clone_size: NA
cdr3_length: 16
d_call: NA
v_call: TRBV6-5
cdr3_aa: CASSWHRDTKYYGYTF
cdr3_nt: TGTGCCAGCAGTTGGCACCGGGACACGAAGTACTACGGCTACACCTTC

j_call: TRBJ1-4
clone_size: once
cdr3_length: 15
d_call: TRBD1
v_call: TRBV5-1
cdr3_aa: CASSQTGVTNEKLFF
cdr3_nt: TGCGCCAGCAGCCAAACAGGGGTTACTAATGAAAAACTGTTTTTT

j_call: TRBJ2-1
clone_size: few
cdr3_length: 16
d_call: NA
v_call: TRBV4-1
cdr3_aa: CASSQVTGWSYNEQFF
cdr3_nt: TGCGCCAGCAGCCAAGTAACAGGGTGGTCCTACAATGAGCAGTTCTTC

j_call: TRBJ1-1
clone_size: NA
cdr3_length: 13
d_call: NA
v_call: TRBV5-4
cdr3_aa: CASSLTANTEAFF
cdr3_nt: TGTGCCAGCAGCTTGACAGCGAACACTGAAGCTTTCTTT

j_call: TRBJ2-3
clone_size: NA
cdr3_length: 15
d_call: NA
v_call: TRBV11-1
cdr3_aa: CASSLMGASTDTQYF
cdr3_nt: TGTGCCAGCAGCTTAATGGGGGCTAGCACAGATACGCAGTATTTT

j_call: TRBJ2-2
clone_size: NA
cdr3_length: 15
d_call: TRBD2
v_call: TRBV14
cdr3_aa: CASRPSGSRSGELFF
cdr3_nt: TGTGCCAGCAGGCCTAGCGGGAGCCGCTCCGGGGAGCTGTTTTTT

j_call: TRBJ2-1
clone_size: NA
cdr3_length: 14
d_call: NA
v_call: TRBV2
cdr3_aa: CASSERETRNEQFF
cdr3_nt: TGTGCCAGCAGTGAAAGGGAGACTAGGAATGAGCAGTTCTTC

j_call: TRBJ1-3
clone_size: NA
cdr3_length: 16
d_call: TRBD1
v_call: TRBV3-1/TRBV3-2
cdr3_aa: CASSQDRQGLGNTIYF
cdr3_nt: TGTGCCAGCAGCCAAGATCGACAGGGACTTGGAAACACCATATATTTT

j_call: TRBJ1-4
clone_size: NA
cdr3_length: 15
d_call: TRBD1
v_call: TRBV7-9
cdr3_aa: CASSSLPQGDEKLFF
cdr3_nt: TGTGCCAGCAGCTCCCTCCCGCAGGGGGATGAAAAACTGTTTTTT

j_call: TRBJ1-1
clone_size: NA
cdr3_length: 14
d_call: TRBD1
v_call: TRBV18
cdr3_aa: CASSPQGADTEAFF
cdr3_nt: TGTGCCAGCTCCCCACAGGGGGCGGACACTGAAGCTTTCTTT

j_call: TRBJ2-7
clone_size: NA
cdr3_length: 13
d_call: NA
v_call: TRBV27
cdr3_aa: CASSYAGDYEQYF
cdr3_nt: TGTGCCAGCAGTTACGCAGGGGATTACGAGCAGTACTTC

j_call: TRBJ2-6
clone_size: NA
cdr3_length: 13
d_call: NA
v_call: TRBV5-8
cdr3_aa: CASSVSGANVLTF
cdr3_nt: TGTGCCAGCAGCGTGTCTGGGGCCAACGTCCTGACTTTC

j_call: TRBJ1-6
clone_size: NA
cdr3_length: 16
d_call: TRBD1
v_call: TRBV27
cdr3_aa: CASRLGRDRGNSPLHF
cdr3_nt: TGTGCCAGCAGACTGGGACGGGACAGGGGGAATTCACCCCTCCACTTT

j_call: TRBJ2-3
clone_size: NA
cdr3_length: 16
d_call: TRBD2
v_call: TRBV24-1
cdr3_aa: CATSEAGVGSTDTQYF
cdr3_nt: TGTGCCACCAGTGAGGCGGGGGTTGGTAGCACAGATACGCAGTATTTT